These 19 T cell receptor beta chains originate from one sample sequenced in a study of immune evolution from preneoplasia to lung adenocarcinoma. Assay: immunoSEQ multiplex PCR; the TCRdb copy retains only in-frame clones and omits some. The data show roughly 3,700 clones, approximately 80% seen once. Sequencing input: FFPE lung adenocarcinoma in situ tissue. The source of these receptors is a person in their 70s with lung adenocarcinoma.

This clone showed up just once. This sequence joins TRBV14 and TRBJ2-3; D unresolved. Trimming stripped 0 bases from V and 6 bases from J, with 10 bases between. The CDR3 runs 14 residues. Germline CDR1 SGHDN, CDR2 FVKESK. The CDR3 DNA reads as TGTGCCAGCAGCCAAGAATGGGAAACGGATACGCAGTATTTT. It is translated as CASSQEWETDTQYF. The variable domain in full, completed from reference TRBV14 and TRBJ2-3, reads EAGVTQFPSHSVIEKGQTVTLRCDPISGHDNLYWYRRVMGKEIKFLLHFVKESKQDESGMPNNRFLAERTGGTYSTLKVQPAELEDSGVYFCASSQEWETDTQYFGPGTRLTVL.

The gene calls are TRBV7-3 and TRBJ1-4; D unclear. Trimming removed 5 bases from V and 3 bases from J, with 7 bases in between. The CDR3 spans 13 residues. Looked up from germline, CDR1 is SGHTA and CDR2 is FQGTGA. This chain's CDR3 is CASSAGANEKLFF. For the CDR3, the DNA is TGTGCCAGCAGCGCCGGGGCTAATGAAAAACTGTTTTTT.

The chain links TRBV7-2 to TRBJ2-2; TRBD2 matches 7 bases. J gave up 3 bases and V 3 bases, and 4 bases lay outside the gene matches. This CDR3 region has 15 residues. Per germline, CDR1 SGHTA and CDR2 FQGNSA. CDR3 amino acids: CASSLRAGYTGELFF. The CDR3, as DNA: TGTGCCAGCAGCTTGCGAGCGGGGTACACCGGGGAGCTGTTTTTT.

The V call is TRBV2, the J call TRBJ2-5, with TRBD1 matching 8 bases. Germline V gene lookup returns CDR1 SNHLY and CDR2 FYNNEI. Trimming cost V 3 bases and J 6 bases; bases outside gene matches: 3. The CDR3 length is 13 residues. CDR3 in amino acids: CASSDGQGKTQYF. In DNA form, the CDR3 reads TGTGCCAGCAGTGACGGACAGGGAAAGACCCAGTACTTC. Full variable domain (missing parts from reference TRBV2 and TRBJ2-5): EPEVTQTPSHQVTQMGQEVILRCVPISNHLYFYWYRQILGQKVEFLVSFYNNEISEKSEIFDDQFSVERPDGSNFTLKIRSTKLEDSAMYFCASSDGQGKTQYFGPGTRLLVL.

The chain has TRBV4-2 and TRBJ2-1; TRBD2 matches at 11 bases. This CDR3 region has 14 residues. With 4 bases clipped from V and 9 bases from J, the junction kept 5 bases outside the gene matches. CDR1 is LGHNA and CDR2 is YNFKEQ in the germline V gene. This CDR3 is CASSPGLAVAEQFF. Here the CDR3 DNA reads TGTGCCAGCAGCCCGGGACTAGCGGTGGCTGAGCAGTTCTTC.

The CDR3 sequence is CASRAAGVDTQYF. The CDR3 nucleotides are TGTGCCAGCAGGGCAGCGGGGGTCGATACGCAGTATTTT. The V and J genes are TRBV11-2 and TRBJ2-3, with 8 bases identical to TRBD2. V gave up 6 bases and J gave up 6 bases; unmatched junction bases: 5. Germline loops: CDR1 SGHAT, CDR2 FQNNGV. The CDR3 is 13 residues long. Filled out from reference TRBV11-2 and TRBJ2-3, the complete variable domain reads EAGVAQSPRYKIIEKRQSVAFWCNPISGHATLYWYQQILGQGPKLLIQFQNNGVVDDSQLPKDRFSAERLKGVDSTLKIQPAKLEDSAVYLCASRAAGVDTQYFGPGTRLTVL.

The rearrangement uses TRBV25-1 and TRBJ1-2; no clear D. Trimming took 3 bases from V and 2 from J, leaving 4 bases between them. CDR3 length equals 12 residues. The germline V gene encodes CDR1 MGHDK and CDR2 SYGVNS. CDR3 sequence: CASSDHNYGYTF. In DNA form, the CDR3 reads TGTGCCAGCAGTGATCACAACTATGGCTACACCTTC.

Details on this clone: One end of the junction is discordant with germline, which a read error may explain. Other DNA sequences in the sample encode the same CDR3. CDR3 residues: CSVWTVRGANVLTF. CDR3 nucleotides: TGTAGCGTTTGGACAGTCAGAGGGGCCAACGTCCTGACTTTC. The chain couples TRBV29-1 to TRBJ2-6; tentatively, D is TRBD1 (6 bases). Germline lookup yields CDR1 SQVTM and CDR2 ANQGSEA. The CDR3 spans 14 residues.

The rearrangement joins TRBV6-5 to TRBJ1-2, with 7 bases aligning to TRBD1. There are 13 residues in the CDR3. The trim removed 2 bases at V and 3 bases at J, leaving 0 bases unmatched. Germline CDR1 and CDR2: MNHEY and SVGAGI. The DNA for the CDR3 is TGTGCCAGCAGTTACCAGGGGGACTATGGCTACACCTTC. It translates to CASSYQGDYGYTF.

The chain employs TRBV19 and TRBJ2-6; D might be TRBD2 (6 bases). Trimming left V 1 base short and J 4 bases short, with 14 bases between. Germline values: CDR1 LNHDA, CDR2 SQIVND (reference sequence). The CDR3 consists of 17 residues. The CDR3: CASSIGLGGSGANVLTF. As DNA, the CDR3 is TGTGCCAGTAGTATAGGTTTGGGAGGCTCGGGGGCCAACGTCCTGACTTTC.

V is TRBV30 and J is TRBJ2-2, with 8 bases aligning to TRBD2. This CDR3 is 14 amino acids long. V shed 3 bases and J 5 bases; nucleotides not matched to a gene: 5. CDR1 is GTSNPN, CDR2 SVGIG, per germline (reference sequence). The CDR3 sequence is CAWSHRGGTGELFF. Written as DNA, the CDR3 is TGTGCCTGGAGCCACCGGGGGGGAACCGGGGAGCTGTTTTTT.

CDR3 DNA sequence: TGTGCCAGCAGCCGGGGACAGGGCGGCACTGAAGCTTTCTTT. Amino acid sequence: CASSRGQGGTEAFF. The V call is TRBV28, the J call TRBJ1-1; 9 bases map to TRBD1. Trimming removed 6 bases from V and 4 bases from J; junction bases left unmatched: 6. Germline loops: CDR1 MDHEN, CDR2 SYDVKM. The CDR3 has 14 amino acids.

The chain recombines TRBV5-6 with TRBJ1-2; 9 bases line up with TRBD1. The V gene's germline CDR1 is SGHDT and CDR2 YYEEEE. The J segment lost 4 bases and the V segment lost 2 bases, leaving 9 bases of the junction unmatched. CDR3 length: 16 residues. CDR3 DNA: TGTGCCAGCAGCTTTAGCTGGGACAGGGCGGGCTATGGCTACACCTTC. It is translated as CASSFSWDRAGYGYTF. The whole variable domain, filled in from reference TRBV5-6 and TRBJ1-2, reads DAGVTQSPTHLIKTRGQQVTLRCSPKSGHDTVSWYQQALGQGPQFIFQYYEEEERQRGNFPDRFSGHQFPNYSSELNVNALLLGDSALYLCASSFSWDRAGYGYTFGSGTRLTVV.

The chain has TRBV28 and TRBJ2-7, with 7 bases matching TRBD1. The CDR3 totals 14 residues. V gave up 5 bases and J gave up 5 bases; unmatched junction bases: 9. CDR1 MDHEN and CDR2 SYDVKM come from the germline V gene. The CDR3 reads CASSRQGTSHEQYF. The CDR3 DNA reads TGTGCCAGCAGTAGACAGGGCACATCCCACGAGCAGTACTTC.

The rearrangement uses TRBV7-9 and TRBJ2-1; weak D call: TRBD2 (5 bases). Trimming cost V 5 bases and J 7 bases, with 9 bases left between them. This CDR3 spans 12 amino acids. The V gene's germline CDR1 is SEHNR and CDR2 FQNEAQ (reference sequence). The CDR3 sequence: CASSMTKNEQFF. The CDR3 nucleotides read TGTGCCAGCAGCATGACTAAAAATGAGCAGTTCTTC. The complete variable domain, with remaining parts taken from reference TRBV7-9 and TRBJ2-1, reads DTGVSQNPRHKITKRGQNVTFRCDPISEHNRLYWYRQTLGQGPEFLTYFQNEAQLEKSRLLSDRFSAERPKGSFSTLEIQRTEQGDSAMYLCASSMTKNEQFFGPGTRLTVL.

The chain recombines TRBV30 with TRBJ2-3, with D perhaps matching TRBD1 (5 bases). The V end was cut by 7 bases, the J end by 0 bases, with 8 bases between. This CDR3 has 12 residues. CDR1 is GTSNPN and CDR2 is SVGIG in the germline V gene (reference sequence). The CDR3 is CAFRGSTDTQYF. In DNA form, the CDR3 reads TGTGCCTTTAGGGGCAGCACAGATACGCAGTATTTT. Using reference TRBV30 and TRBJ2-3 for the parts outside the CDR3, the full variable domain is SQTIHQWPATLVQPVGSPLSLECTVEGTSNPNLYWYRQAAGRGLQLLFYSVGIGQISSEVPQNLSASRPQDRQFILSSKKLLLSDSGFYLCAFRGSTDTQYFGPGTRLTVL.

J is TRBJ2-3 and V is TRBV7-6; 9 bases align to TRBD2. The CDR3 contains 19 residues. V was pared by 2 bases and J by 2 bases, with 14 bases of the junction left unmatched. The germline V gene encodes CDR1 SGHVS and CDR2 FNYEAQ. The CDR3, as DNA: TGTGCCAGCAGCTTAAGAGTAGCGGGAGCTTTGGGTACCACAGATACGCAGTATTTT. Translated: CASSLRVAGALGTTDTQYF.

This clone was detected only a few times. The chain is built from TRBV6-1 and TRBJ1-1; D remains unclear. The CDR3 runs 12 residues. V lost 5 bases and J lost 1, with 5 bases in between. Germline CDR1 and CDR2: MNHNS and SASEGT. The CDR3 here is CASSFKNTEAFF. Written as DNA, the CDR3 is TGTGCCAGCAGTTTTAAGAACACTGAAGCTTTCTTT.

The rearrangement joins TRBV6-5 to TRBJ2-3; a possible D gene is TRBD2 (6 bases). Germline assignment: CDR1 MNHEY and CDR2 SVGAGI. The CDR3 consists of 14 residues. Trimming took 8 bases from V and 7 from J, leaving 19 bases between them. CDR3 bases: TGTGCCAGCTCCGGGACTTCTAGGGCCCATACGCAGTATTTT. Translation gives CASSGTSRAHTQYF.